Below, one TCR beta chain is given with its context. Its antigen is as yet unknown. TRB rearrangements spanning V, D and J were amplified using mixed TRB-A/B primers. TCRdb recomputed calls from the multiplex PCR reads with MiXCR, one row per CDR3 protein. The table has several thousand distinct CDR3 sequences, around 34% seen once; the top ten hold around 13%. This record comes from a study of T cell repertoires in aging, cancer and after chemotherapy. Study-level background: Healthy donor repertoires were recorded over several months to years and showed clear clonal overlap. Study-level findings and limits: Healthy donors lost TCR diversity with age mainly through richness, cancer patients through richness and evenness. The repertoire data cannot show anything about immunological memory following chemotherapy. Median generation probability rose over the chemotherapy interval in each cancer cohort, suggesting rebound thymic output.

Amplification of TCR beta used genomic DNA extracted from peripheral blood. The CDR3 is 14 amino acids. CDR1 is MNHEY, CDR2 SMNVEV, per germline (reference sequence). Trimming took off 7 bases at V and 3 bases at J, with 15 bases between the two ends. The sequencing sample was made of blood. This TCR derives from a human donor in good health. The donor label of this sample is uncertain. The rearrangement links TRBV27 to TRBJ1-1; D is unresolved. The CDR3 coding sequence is TGTGCCAGCAACCCTAACCAAGGGCACACTGAAGCTTTCTTT. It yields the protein CASNPNQGHTEAFF.